This T cell receptor (beta chain) was identified in a study of graft-versus-host responses after intestinal transplantation. Study details: As for transplant type, recipients had multivisceral, liver-intestinal, or isolated intestinal grafts. Tacrolimus and steroids were given for 2 to 4 years to all recipients after anti-thymocyte globulin induction. Study-wide results and limits: Some GvH clones appeared in ileal mucosa or blood before recipient bone marrow.

Germline V CDR1 and CDR2: SGHNT, YENEEA. The junction had 5 bases not matched to a gene; V was cut back by 1 base and J by 8 bases. The CDR3 spans 14 residues. Notes on this clone: The antigen is undetermined.

Assay used: immunoSEQ multiplex PCR; TCRdb lists only in-frame clones, some missing. The table has tens of thousands of clones, nearly 90% seen once. The chain links TRBV11-3 to TRBJ2-1; the match to TRBD1 covers 7 bases. Sequencing used unstimulated CD8+ T cells sorted from spleen or lymph node cells, obtained before transplant. The sequence was obtained from a human donor who was the organ donor for an intestinal transplant. The CDR3 spells CASSLGQGVDEQFF. Here the CDR3 DNA reads TGTGCCAGCAGCTTAGGACAGGGAGTCGATGAGCAGTTCTTC.